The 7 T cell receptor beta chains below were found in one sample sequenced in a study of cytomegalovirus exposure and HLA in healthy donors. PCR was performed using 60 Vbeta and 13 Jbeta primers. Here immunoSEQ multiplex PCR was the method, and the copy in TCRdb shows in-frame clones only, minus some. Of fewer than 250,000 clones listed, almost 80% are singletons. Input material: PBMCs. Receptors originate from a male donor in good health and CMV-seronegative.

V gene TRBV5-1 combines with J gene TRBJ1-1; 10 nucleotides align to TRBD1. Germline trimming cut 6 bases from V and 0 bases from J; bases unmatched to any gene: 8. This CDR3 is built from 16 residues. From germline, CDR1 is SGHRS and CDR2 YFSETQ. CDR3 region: CASIRGTGALNTEAFF. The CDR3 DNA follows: TGCGCCAGCATCAGGGGGACAGGGGCGCTGAACACTGAAGCTTTCTTT.

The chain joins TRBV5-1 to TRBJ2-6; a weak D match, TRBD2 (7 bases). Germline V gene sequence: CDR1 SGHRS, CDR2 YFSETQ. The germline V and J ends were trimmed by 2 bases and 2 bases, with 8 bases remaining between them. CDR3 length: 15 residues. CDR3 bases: TGCGCCAGCAGCTTCGGGGGGCCTGGGGCCAACGTCCTGACTTTC. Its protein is CASSFGGPGANVLTF. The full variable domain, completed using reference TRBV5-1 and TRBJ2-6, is KAGVTQTPRYLIKTRGQQVTLSCSPISGHRSVSWYQQTPGQGLQFLFEYFSETQRNKGNFPGRFSGRQFSNSRSEMNVSTLELGDSALYLCASSFGGPGANVLTFGAGSRLTVL.

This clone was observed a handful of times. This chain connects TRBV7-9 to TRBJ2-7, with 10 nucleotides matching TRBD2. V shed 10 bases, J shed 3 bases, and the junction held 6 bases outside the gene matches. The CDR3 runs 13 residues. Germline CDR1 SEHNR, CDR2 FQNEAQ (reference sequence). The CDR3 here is CANEREGSYEQYF. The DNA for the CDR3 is TGTGCCAACGAGCGGGAGGGTAGCTACGAGCAGTACTTC.

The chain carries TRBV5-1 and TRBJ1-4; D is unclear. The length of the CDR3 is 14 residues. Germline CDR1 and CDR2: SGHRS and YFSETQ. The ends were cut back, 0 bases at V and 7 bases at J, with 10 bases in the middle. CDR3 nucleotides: TGCGCCAGCAGCTTGGTAGAGTCGGGTGAAAAACTGTTTTTT. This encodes CASSLVESGEKLFF.

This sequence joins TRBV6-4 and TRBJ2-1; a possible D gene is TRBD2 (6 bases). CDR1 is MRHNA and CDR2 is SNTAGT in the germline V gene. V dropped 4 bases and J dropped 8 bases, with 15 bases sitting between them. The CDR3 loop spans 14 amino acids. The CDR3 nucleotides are TGTGCCAGCAGTGTACTAGGAGGGTTTGATGAGCAGTTCTTC. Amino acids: CASSVLGGFDEQFF.

The CDR3 loop reads CASRRLAIMEQYF. CDR3 DNA: TGTGCCAGCAGGAGGCTAGCAATCATGGAGCAGTACTTC. The chain uses TRBV6-5 and TRBJ2-7; D may be TRBD2 (5 bases). The V end was cut by 6 bases, the J end by 7 bases, with 16 bases between. Germline V CDR1 and CDR2: MNHEY, SVGAGI. The CDR3 is made up of 13 amino acids.

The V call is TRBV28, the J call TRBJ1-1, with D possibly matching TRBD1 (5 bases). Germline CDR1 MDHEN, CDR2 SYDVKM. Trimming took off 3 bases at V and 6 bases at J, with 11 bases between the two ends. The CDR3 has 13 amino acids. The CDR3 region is CASSFGGGAEAFF. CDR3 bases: TGTGCCAGCAGTTTCGGGGGAGGGGCTGAAGCTTTCTTT. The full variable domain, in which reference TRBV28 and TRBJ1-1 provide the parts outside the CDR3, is DVKVTQSSRYLVKRTGEKVFLECVQDMDHENMFWYRQDPGLGLRLIYFSYDVKMKEKGDIPEGYSVSREKKERFSLILESASTNQTSMYLCASSFGGGAEAFFGQGTRLTVV.